One and the same sample provided the 18 T cell receptor beta chains below, sequenced in a study of vaccination and CD4 T cells after COVID-19. No antigen has been assigned to these receptors. With the Oncomine TCR Beta short-read assay, DNA from cultured CD4+ T cells was sequenced. Via MiXCR, TCRdb re-called the PCR reads, giving one row per CDR3 protein. The sample has 11,000 or so distinct CDR3 sequences, less than 35% seen once; the top ten hold 23%. Described treatment: approximately nine-day PBMC culture with coronavirus spike peptide pools or control peptides (ViraFEST assay). Material: cultured CD4+ T cells from blood. The receptors derive from a human donor with COVID-19.

The DNA for the CDR3 is TGTGCCAGCAGCCCGCCCAGCACGAATAAGGCCAATCAGCCCCAGCATTTT. It specifies CASSPPSTNKANQPQHF. This rearrangement joins TRBV6-1 to TRBJ1-5; D unresolved. Germline V gene lookup returns CDR1 MNHNS and CDR2 SASEGT. Between the trimmed V and J ends, which lost 6 bases and 3 bases, there was a span of 21 bases. The CDR3 is 17 residues long.

In its sample, this clonotype is medium-sized. V and J are TRBV27 and TRBJ1-6; unclear D gene. The length of the CDR3 is 14 residues. CDR1 is MNHEY, CDR2 SMNVEV, per germline (reference sequence). V was shortened by 2 bases and J by 7 bases, with 9 bases between the two germline ends. DNA for the CDR3: TGTGCCAGCAGTTTAACCGAGAGGAATTCACCCCTCCACTTT. Encoded protein: CASSLTERNSPLHF.

The chain links TRBV19 to TRBJ1-5; no reliable D call. The CDR3 contains 16 residues. The germline CDR1 and CDR2 sequences are LNHDA and SQIVND (reference sequence). V gave up 4 bases and J gave up 3 bases, with 16 bases separating them. CDR3 loop: CASSTILGNINQPQHF. CDR3 DNA sequence: TGTGCCAGTAGTACCATCTTGGGAAATATCAATCAGCCCCAGCATTTT.

This clonotype was recorded a few times. The chain employs TRBV6-2 or TRBV6-3 and TRBJ2-3; 10 bases agree with TRBD2. The J segment lost 5 bases and the V segment lost 0 bases, leaving 8 bases of the junction unmatched. Germline-derived CDR1 and CDR2 are MNHEY and SVGEGT. The CDR3 spans 17 residues. The CDR3 DNA reads as TGTGCCAGCAGTTACTCGGTGGGACTAGCGAATTTAGATACGCAGTATTTT. Encoded protein: CASSYSVGLANLDTQYF.

In its sample, this clonotype was seen a few times. The chain links TRBV11-3 to TRBJ1-6; D unresolved. Trimming shortened V by 0 bases and J by 0 bases, and 9 bases separated the two germline ends. This CDR3 has 17 residues. Looked up from germline, CDR1 is SGHNT and CDR2 is YENEEA. The CDR3 DNA is TGTGCCAGCAGCTTAGATGGTCTGAGCTCCTATAATTCACCCCTCCACTTT. Translation gives CASSLDGLSSYNSPLHF.

This clonotype was seen a handful of times. The CDR3 reads CSAREGLAGWADTQYF. CDR3 coding DNA: TGCAGTGCTAGAGAGGGACTAGCGGGGTGGGCAGATACGCAGTATTTT. The chain combines TRBV20-1 with TRBJ2-3, with 13 bases identical to TRBD2. The CDR3 is 16 amino acids. V shed 0 bases and J 4 bases; nucleotides not matched to a gene: 4. Per the germline V gene, CDR1 is DFQATT and CDR2 is SNEGSKA (reference sequence).

The V gene is TRBV21-1, the J gene TRBJ1-5. TRBV21-1 is a pseudogene locus. The CDR3 consists of 19 residues. DNA of the CDR3: TGTGCCAGCAGCAAATTAGGTGTGGGAGAACACTATAGCAATCAGCCCCAGCATTTT. Amino acids: CASSKLGVGEHYSNQPQHF.

The V call is TRBV15, the J call TRBJ2-2; 9 bases line up with TRBD2. J was trimmed by 6 bases and V by 8 bases; bases with no gene match: 10. This CDR3 comprises 15 residues. Germline loops: CDR1 LNHNV, CDR2 YYDKDF (reference sequence). CDR3 sequence: CATRFGGLAAGELFF. CDR3 nucleotides: TGTGCCACCCGATTTGGGGGACTAGCCGCCGGGGAGCTGTTTTTT.

The V gene is TRBV18, the J gene TRBJ1-6; D is perhaps TRBD1 (6 bases). The CDR3 contains 14 residues. V was trimmed by 2 bases and J by 10 bases, leaving 12 bases between them. Germline loops: CDR1 KGHSH, CDR2 LQKENI. The CDR3 reads CASSPGGARSPLHF. CDR3 nucleotides: TGTGCCAGCTCACCAGGGGGCGCGAGGTCACCCCTCCACTTT.

The V call is TRBV5-1, the J call TRBJ2-2, with D possibly being TRBD2 (5 bases). The length of the CDR3 is 14 residues. V lost 4 bases and J lost 4, with 11 bases in between. Germline-derived CDR1 and CDR2 are SGHRS and YFSETQ. CDR3 loop: CASSPGSFTGELFF. In DNA, the CDR3 is TGCGCCAGCAGCCCGGGATCCTTCACCGGGGAGCTGTTTTTT.

Of note for this clonotype: This may be a read error, as it is one base from a much larger clone. The rearrangement joins TRBV6-2 or TRBV6-3 to TRBJ1-5; D is unresolved. Germline V gene data show CDR1 as MNHEY and CDR2 as SVGEGT. The CDR3 spans 12 residues. V lost 7 bases, J lost 5 bases, and 9 bases lay in between. The CDR3 nucleotides read TGTGCCAGCACGAACCATTATCAGCCCCAGCATTTT. Protein product: CASTNHYQPQHF.

V and J are TRBV7-3 and TRBJ2-1; possible D gene TRBD2, 5 bases. The CDR3 runs to 15 residues. Between the trimmed V and J ends, which lost 5 bases and 7 bases, there was a span of 18 bases. Germline CDR1 is SGHTA and CDR2 is FQGTGA. CDR3 coding DNA: TGTGCCAGCAGCCCATTAACAAGTAGAGGGAATGAGCAGTTCTTC. It is translated as CASSPLTSRGNEQFF.

Note on this clonotype: At one boundary the junction diverges from the germline segment, which might be a read error. The chain has TRBV6-1 and TRBJ1-2; D is unclear. The CDR3 length is 12 residues. Germline assignment: CDR1 MNHNS and CDR2 SASEGT. Here the CDR3 reads CASSQDNYGFTF. The CDR3 nucleotides read TGTGCCAGCAGTCAGGATAACTATGGCTTCACCTTC.

The chain is built from TRBV27 and TRBJ2-7; 10 positions match TRBD1. Trimming took 5 bases from V and 0 from J; bases not matched to a gene: 7. The CDR3 spans 16 residues. Germline V gene lookup returns CDR1 MNHEY and CDR2 SMNVEV (reference sequence). The CDR3 sequence: CASSHLDRGLSYEQYF. The CDR3 coding sequence is TGTGCCAGCAGTCACCTCGACAGGGGGCTCTCCTACGAGCAGTACTTC.

This clonotype turned up a few times. The chain employs TRBV12-3 or TRBV12-4 and TRBJ1-5; D gene unclear. Deletions cut 6 bases from V and 0 bases from J, with 9 bases between. The CDR3 spans 14 residues. The CDR3 DNA sequence: TGTGCCAGCAGGCAGAGTAGTAGCAATCAGCCCCAGCATTTT. Protein: CASRQSSSNQPQHF.

CDR3 sequence: CASIKGGGTEAFF. CDR3 nucleotide sequence: TGTGCCAGCATCAAAGGGGGTGGAACTGAAGCTTTCTTT. The chain has TRBV6-1 and TRBJ1-1; tentatively, D is TRBD1 (6 bases). There are 13 residues in the CDR3. V dropped 7 bases and J dropped 5 bases, with 14 bases sitting between them. CDR1 is MNHNS and CDR2 is SASEGT in the germline V gene.

V is TRBV27 and J is TRBJ1-1; D uncertain. Trimming stripped 3 bases from V and 3 bases from J, with 8 bases between. The CDR3 covers 13 residues. CDR1 and CDR2 (germline): MNHEY, SMNVEV (reference sequence). The CDR3 protein is CASSFTRDTEAFF. CDR3 DNA: TGTGCCAGCAGTTTTACCCGGGACACTGAAGCTTTCTTT.

The chain recombines TRBV20-1 with TRBJ1-2; TRBD1 matches at 7 bases. The CDR3 runs to 14 residues. The ends lost 3 bases at V and 3 bases at J; junction bases unmatched: 7. The germline V gene has CDR1 DFQATT and CDR2 SNEGSKA (reference sequence). The CDR3 here is CSASTNRGDYGYTF. The CDR3 DNA follows: TGCAGTGCTAGTACTAACAGGGGAGACTATGGCTACACCTTC.